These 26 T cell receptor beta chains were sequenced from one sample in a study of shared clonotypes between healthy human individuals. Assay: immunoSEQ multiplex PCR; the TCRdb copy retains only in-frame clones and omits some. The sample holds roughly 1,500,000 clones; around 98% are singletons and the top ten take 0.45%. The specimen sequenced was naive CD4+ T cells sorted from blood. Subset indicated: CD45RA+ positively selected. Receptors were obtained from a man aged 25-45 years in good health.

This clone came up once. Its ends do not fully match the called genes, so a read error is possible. CDR3 nucleotide sequence: TGTGCCAGCAGTCCGAAGACAGGGTTCGGTTTAGCCTTC. Protein: CASSPKTGFGLAF. V usage is TRBV6-4 and J usage is TRBJ1-2; 7 bases are shared with TRBD1. The CDR3 contains 13 residues. Per germline, CDR1 MRHNA and CDR2 SNTAGT.

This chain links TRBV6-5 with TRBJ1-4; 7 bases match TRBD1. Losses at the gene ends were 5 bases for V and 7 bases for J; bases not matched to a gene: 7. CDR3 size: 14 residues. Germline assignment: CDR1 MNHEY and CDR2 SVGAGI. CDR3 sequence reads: CASSRKTGSEKLFF. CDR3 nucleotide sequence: TGTGCCAGCAGTAGAAAGACAGGGTCTGAAAAACTGTTTTTT.

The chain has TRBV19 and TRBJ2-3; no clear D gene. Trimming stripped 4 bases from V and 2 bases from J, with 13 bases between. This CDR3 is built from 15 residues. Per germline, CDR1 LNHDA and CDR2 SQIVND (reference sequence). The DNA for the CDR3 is TGTGCCAGTAGTAGACGTATCCAAAACACAGATACGCAGTATTTT. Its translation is CASSRRIQNTDTQYF.

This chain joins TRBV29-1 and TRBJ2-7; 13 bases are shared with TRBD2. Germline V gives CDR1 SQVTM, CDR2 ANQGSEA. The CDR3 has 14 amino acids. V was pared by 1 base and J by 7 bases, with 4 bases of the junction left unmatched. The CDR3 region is CSVEGTSGRGEQYF. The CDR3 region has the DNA TGCAGCGTTGAAGGGACTAGCGGGAGAGGGGAGCAGTACTTC.

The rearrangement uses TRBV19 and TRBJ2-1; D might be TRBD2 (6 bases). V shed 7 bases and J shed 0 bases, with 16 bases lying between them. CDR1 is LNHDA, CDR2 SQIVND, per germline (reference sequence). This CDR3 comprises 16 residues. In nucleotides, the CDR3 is TGTGCCAGTAAGGGTCTCGGCGGGAACTCCTACAATGAGCAGTTCTTC. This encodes CASKGLGGNSYNEQFF.

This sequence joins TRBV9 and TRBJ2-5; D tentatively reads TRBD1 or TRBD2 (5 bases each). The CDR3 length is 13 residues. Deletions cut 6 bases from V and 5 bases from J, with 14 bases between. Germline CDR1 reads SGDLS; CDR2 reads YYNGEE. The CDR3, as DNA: TGTGCCAGCAACCGAGAGGGGATGGAGACCCAGTACTTC. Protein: CASNREGMETQYF.

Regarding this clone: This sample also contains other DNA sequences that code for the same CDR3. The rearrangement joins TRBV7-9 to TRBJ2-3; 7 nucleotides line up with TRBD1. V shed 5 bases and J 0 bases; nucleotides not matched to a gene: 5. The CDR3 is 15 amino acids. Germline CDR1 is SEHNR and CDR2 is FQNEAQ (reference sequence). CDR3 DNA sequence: TGTGCCAGCAGCCTCGGACAGGCCAGCACAGATACGCAGTATTTT. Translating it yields CASSLGQASTDTQYF.

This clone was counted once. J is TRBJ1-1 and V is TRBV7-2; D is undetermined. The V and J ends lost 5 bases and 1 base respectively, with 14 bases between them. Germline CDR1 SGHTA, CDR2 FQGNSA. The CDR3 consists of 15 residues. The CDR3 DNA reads TGTGCCAGCAGCCCCCTCGGTGTGAGGAACACTGAAGCTTTCTTT. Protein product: CASSPLGVRNTEAFF.

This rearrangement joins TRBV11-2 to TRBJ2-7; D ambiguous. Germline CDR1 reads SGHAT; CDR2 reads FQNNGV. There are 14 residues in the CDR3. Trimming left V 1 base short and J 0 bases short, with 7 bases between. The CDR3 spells CASSLVKNSYEQYF. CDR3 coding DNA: TGTGCCAGCAGCTTAGTTAAAAACTCCTACGAGCAGTACTTC.

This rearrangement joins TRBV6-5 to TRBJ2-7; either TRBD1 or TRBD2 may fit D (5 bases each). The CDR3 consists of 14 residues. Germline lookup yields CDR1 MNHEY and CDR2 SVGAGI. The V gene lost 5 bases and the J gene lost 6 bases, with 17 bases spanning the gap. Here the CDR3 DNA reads TGTGCCAGCAGTCGGGGCCATCGCGGAGGCGAGCAGTACTTC. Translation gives CASSRGHRGGEQYF.

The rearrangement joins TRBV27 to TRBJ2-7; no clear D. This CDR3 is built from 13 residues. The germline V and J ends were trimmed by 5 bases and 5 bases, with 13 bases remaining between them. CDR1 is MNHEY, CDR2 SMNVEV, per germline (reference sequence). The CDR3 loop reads CASSPRYAHEQYF. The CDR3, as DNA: TGTGCCAGCAGTCCACGTTATGCCCACGAGCAGTACTTC.

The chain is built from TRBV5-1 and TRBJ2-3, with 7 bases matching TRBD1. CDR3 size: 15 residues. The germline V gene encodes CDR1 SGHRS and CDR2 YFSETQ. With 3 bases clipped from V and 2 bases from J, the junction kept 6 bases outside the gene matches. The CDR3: CASSWDSLLTDTQYF. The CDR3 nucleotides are TGCGCCAGCAGCTGGGACAGCTTACTCACAGATACGCAGTATTTT.

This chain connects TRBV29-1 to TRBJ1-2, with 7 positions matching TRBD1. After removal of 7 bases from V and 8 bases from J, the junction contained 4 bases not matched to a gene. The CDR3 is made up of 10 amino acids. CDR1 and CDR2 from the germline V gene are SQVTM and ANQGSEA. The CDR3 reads CSALGQGYTF. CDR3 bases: TGCAGCGCACTGGGACAGGGCTACACCTTC.

This CDR3 is CATSRSFGGLAGVSGEQYF. DNA for the CDR3: TGTGCCACCAGCAGGTCCTTTGGGGGACTAGCGGGAGTTAGCGGCGAGCAGTACTTC. The rearrangement links TRBV15 to TRBJ2-7; 14 positions agree with TRBD2. CDR3 length equals 19 residues. Trimming at V came to 3 bases and at J to 6 bases, leaving 16 bases not matched to a gene. Looked up from germline, CDR1 is LNHNV and CDR2 is YYDKDF (reference sequence).

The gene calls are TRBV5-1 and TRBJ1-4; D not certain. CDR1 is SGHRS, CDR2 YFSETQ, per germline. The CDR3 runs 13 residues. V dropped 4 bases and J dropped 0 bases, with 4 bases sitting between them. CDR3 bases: TGCGCCAGCAGCATTACAACTAATGAAAAACTGTTTTTT. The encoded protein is CASSITTNEKLFF.

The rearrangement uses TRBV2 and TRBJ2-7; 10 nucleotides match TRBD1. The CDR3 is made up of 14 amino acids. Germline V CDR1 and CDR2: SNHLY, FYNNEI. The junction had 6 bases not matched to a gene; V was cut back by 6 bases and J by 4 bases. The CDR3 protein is CASREPGQGYEQYF. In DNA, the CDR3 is TGTGCCAGCAGAGAGCCGGGACAGGGGTACGAGCAGTACTTC.

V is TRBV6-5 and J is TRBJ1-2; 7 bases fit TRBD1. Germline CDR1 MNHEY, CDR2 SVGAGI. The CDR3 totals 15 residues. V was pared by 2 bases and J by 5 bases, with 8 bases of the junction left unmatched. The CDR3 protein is CASSYAAGGWYGYTF. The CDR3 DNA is TGTGCCAGCAGTTACGCGGCAGGGGGGTGGTATGGCTACACCTTC.

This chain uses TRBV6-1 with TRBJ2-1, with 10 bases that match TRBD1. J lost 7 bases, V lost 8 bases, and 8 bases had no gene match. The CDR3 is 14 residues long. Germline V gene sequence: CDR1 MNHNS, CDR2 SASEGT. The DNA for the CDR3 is TGTGCCAGCGAAAGGACAGGGGGTACGAATGAGCAGTTCTTC. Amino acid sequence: CASERTGGTNEQFF.

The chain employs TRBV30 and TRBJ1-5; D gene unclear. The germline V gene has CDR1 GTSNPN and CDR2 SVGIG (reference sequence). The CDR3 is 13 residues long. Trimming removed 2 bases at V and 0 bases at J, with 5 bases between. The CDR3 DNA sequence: TGTGCCTGGAGTAAACATAGCAATCAGCCCCAGCATTTT. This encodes CAWSKHSNQPQHF.

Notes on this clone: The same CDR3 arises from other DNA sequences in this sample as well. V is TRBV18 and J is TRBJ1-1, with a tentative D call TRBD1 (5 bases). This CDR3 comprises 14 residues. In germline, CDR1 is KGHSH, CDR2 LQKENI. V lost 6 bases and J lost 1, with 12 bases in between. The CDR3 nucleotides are TGTGCCAGCTCCCTAGGGACGGCGAACACTGAAGCTTTCTTT. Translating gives CASSLGTANTEAFF.

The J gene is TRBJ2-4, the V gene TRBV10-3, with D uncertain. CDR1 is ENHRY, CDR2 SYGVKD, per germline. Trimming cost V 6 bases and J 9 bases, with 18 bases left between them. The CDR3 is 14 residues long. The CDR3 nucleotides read TGTGCCATCAGGGAGCAGGCCATGGAAAGCATTCAGTACTTC. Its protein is CAIREQAMESIQYF.

The CDR3 reads CASRRWAGQGGETQYF. The CDR3 region has the DNA TGTGCCAGCAGAAGATGGGCTGGACAGGGAGGAGAGACCCAGTACTTC. This rearrangement joins TRBV28 to TRBJ2-5, with 8 bases that match TRBD1. CDR3 size: 16 residues. Per the germline V gene, CDR1 is MDHEN and CDR2 is SYDVKM. V lost 6 bases, J lost 4 bases, and 13 bases stayed unmatched.

CDR3 loop: CASSPGQPSHYEQYF. The CDR3 coding sequence is TGTGCCAGCAGCCCGGGACAGCCGAGTCACTACGAGCAGTACTTC. The chain links TRBV7-9 to TRBJ2-7, with 7 nucleotides matching TRBD1. This CDR3 contains 15 residues. Germline V gene data show CDR1 as SEHNR and CDR2 as FQNEAQ (reference sequence). With V trimmed by 5 bases and J by 3 bases, 10 bases remained unmatched.

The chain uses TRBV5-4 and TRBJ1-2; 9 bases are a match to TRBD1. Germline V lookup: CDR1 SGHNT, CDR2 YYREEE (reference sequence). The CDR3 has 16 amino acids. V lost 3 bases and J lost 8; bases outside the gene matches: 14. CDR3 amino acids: CASSSGGTGNIHGYTF. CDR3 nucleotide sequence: TGTGCCAGCAGCTCCGGTGGGACAGGGAATATCCACGGCTACACCTTC.

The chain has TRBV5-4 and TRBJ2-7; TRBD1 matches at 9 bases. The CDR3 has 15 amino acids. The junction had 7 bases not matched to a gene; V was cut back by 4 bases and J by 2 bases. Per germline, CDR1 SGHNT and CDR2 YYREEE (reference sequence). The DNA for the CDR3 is TGTGCCAGCAGCGCACCGGACAGGGGAACCTACGAGCAGTACTTC. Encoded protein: CASSAPDRGTYEQYF.

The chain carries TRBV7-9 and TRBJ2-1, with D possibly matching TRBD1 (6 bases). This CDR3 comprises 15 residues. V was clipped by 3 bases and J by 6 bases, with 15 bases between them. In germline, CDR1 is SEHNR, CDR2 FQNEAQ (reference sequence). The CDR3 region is CASSLGHRPPNEQFF. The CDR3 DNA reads TGTGCCAGCAGCTTGGGACACCGCCCCCCCAATGAGCAGTTCTTC.